This T cell receptor (beta chain) was sequenced in a study of blood T cell repertoires in COVID-19. Background on the study: From the United States, Italy and Spain came samples of acute and convalescent COVID-19.

Per the original data handling: Estimates of nucleated cell counts were drawn from the amplification of reference gene primers. Clones were sequenced by immunoSEQ multiplex PCR, and TCRdb holds only the in-frame ones, with some missing. V and J calls and clone size are given by that table; D and trimming were obtained from the DNA. The sample carries approximately 70,000 clones, 91% recorded once. This CDR3 contains 15 residues. The V segment lost 3 bases and the J segment 2 bases; nucleotides outside the gene matches: 1. Looked up from germline, CDR1 is KGHSH and CDR2 is LQKENI. The specimen sequenced was peripheral blood. J is TRBJ1-5 and V is TRBV18, with 10 positions matching TRBD1. The origin of this receptor is a human donor with active COVID-19. The donor label of this sample is uncertain. CDR3 DNA sequence: TGTGCCAGCTCACCCGGGACAGGGGGCAATCAGCCCCAGCATTTT. Translation: CASSPGTGGNQPQHF.